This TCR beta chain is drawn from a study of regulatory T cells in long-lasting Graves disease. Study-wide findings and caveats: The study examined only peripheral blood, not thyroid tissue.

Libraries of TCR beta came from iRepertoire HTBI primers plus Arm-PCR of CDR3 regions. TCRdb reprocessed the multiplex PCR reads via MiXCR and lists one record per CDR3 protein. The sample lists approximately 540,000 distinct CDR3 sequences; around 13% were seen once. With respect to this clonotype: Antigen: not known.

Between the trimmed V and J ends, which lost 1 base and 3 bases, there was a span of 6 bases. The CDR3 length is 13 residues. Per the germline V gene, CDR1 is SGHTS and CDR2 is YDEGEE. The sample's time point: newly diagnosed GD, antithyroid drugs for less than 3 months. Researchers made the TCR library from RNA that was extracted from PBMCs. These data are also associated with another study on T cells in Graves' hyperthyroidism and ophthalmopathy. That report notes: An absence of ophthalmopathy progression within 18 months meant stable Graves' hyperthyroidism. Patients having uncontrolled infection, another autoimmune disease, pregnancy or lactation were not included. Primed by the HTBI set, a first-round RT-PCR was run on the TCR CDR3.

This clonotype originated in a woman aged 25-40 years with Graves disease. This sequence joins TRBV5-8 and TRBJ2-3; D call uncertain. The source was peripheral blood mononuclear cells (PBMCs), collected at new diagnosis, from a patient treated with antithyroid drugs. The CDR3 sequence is CASSLFTTDTQYF. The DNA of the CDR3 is TGTGCCAGCAGCTTGTTCACTACAGATACGCAGTATTTT. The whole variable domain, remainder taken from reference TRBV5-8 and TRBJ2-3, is EAGVTQSPTHLIKTRGQQATLRCSPISGHTSVYWYQQALGLGLQFLLWYDEGEERNRGNFPPRFSGRQFPNYSSELNVNALELEDSALYLCASSLFTTDTQYFGPGTRLTVL.